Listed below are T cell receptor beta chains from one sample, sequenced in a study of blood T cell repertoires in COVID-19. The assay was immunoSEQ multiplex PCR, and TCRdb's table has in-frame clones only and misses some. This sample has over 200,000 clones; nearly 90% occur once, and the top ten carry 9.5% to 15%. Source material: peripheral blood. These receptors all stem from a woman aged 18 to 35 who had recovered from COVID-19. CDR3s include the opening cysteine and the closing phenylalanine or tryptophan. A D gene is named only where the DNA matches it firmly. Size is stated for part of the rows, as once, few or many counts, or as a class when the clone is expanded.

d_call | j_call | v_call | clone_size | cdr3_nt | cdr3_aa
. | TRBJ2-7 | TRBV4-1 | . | TGCGCCAGCAGCCAAGATCGTTATGGGCAGGGAATCTACGAGCAGTACTTC | CASSQDRYGQGIYEQYF
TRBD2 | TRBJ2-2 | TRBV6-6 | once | TGTGCCAGCAGTTTAGTTAGCGGGAGTGGGGCCGGGGAGCTGTTTTTT | CASSLVSGSGAGELFF
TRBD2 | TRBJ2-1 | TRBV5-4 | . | TGTGCCAGCACCTCGGGGGGAGCCGGGGAGCAGTTCTTC | CASTSGGAGEQFF
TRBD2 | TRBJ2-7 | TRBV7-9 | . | TGTGCCAGCAGCTTCTTAGCGGGCCCTTCATACGAGCAGTACTTC | CASSFLAGPSYEQYF
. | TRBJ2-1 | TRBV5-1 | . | TGCGCCAGCAGCTTGGCGTTGTCGAGAACCAATGAGCAGTTCTTC | CASSLALSRTNEQFF
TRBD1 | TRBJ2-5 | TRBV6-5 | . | TGTGCCAGCAGAAGGGCCAGGGGGTGGGAGACCCAGTACTTC | CASRRARGWETQYF
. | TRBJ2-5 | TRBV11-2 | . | TGTGCCAGCAGCGTAAGGACAGCCCAAGAGACCCAGTACTTC | CASSVRTAQETQYF
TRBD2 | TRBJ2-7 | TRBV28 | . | TGTGCCAGCAGCACCCCCTCTAGCGGGTCCGCCTACGAGCAGTACTTC | CASSTPSSGSAYEQYF
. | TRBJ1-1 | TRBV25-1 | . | TGTGCCAGCGATGACCGGATGAGGCAAGCTTTCTTT | CASDDRMRQAFF
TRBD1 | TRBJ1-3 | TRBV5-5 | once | TGTGCCAGCAGCTTTAGGTGGGATGGACAGGCCCTCTCTGGAAACACCATATATTTT | CASSFRWDGQALSGNTIYF
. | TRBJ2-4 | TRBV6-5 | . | TGTGCCAGCAGTTACGGGCAGGGCGTTTTAAACATTCAGTACTTC | CASSYGQGVLNIQYF
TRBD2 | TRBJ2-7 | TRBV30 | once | TGTGCCTGGAGTTTGGGACTAGCGGGGCCCTACGAGCAGTACTTC | CAWSLGLAGPYEQYF
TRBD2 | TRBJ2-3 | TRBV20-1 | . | TGCAGTGCTAGTCAGGCTAGCGGGATTGGTGCAGATACGCAGTATTTT | CSASQASGIGADTQYF
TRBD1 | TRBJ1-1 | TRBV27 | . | TGTGCCAGCAGTTTAAGACAGGGGGCCGCTGAAGCTTTCTTT | CASSLRQGAAEAFF
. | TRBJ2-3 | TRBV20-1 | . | TGCAGTGCTGCGTTCGCAGATACGCAGTATTTT | CSAAFADTQYF
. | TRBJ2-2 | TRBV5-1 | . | TGCGCCAGCAGCTTGGTTCCCCCCCCTTCGAGAACCGGGGAGCTGTTTTTT | CASSLVPPPSRTGELFF
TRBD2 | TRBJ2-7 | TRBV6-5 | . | TGTGCCAGCAAGTCCCGCGGGAGGGCCGACGAGCAGTACTTC | CASKSRGRADEQYF
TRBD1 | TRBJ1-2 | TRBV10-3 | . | TGTGCCATCAGTGGAGACAGGGGGCAAGGCTACACCTTC | CAISGDRGQGYTF